This is a list of T cell receptor beta chains from one sample in a study of blood T cell repertoires in COVID-19. TCRdb's table, derived via immunoSEQ multiplex PCR, lists solely in-frame clones and lacks some. The sample lists approximately 470,000 clones; approximately 85% were seen once. Source material: peripheral blood. These receptor sequences come from a human donor in a cohort sampled during active COVID-19. CDR3s leave out the opening cysteine and the closing phenylalanine or tryptophan. A D gene is named only where the DNA matches it firmly. Only part of the rows carry a size: once, few, many, or a class if the clone is expanded.

CDR3aa | j_gene | v_gene | abundance | d_gene
ASSLDRGSGGYT | TRBJ1-2 | TRBV7-2 | NA | TRBD1
ASSINSRGYT | TRBJ1-2 | TRBV19 | NA | NA
ASSSERGYGYT | TRBJ1-2 | TRBV5-1 | NA | NA
ASSFYSGSIGDTQY | TRBJ2-3 | TRBV27 | NA | NA
ASAWQMNTEAF | TRBJ1-1 | TRBV12-3/TRBV12-4 | once | NA
ASSRRGDEQY | TRBJ2-7 | TRBV3-1/TRBV3-2 | once | NA
ASTPGPGSYGYT | TRBJ1-2 | TRBV19 | NA | NA
ASSYSSRRGTADTQY | TRBJ2-3 | TRBV6-2/TRBV6-3 | once | NA
ASSPGRGRNSGYT | TRBJ1-2 | TRBV19 | NA | TRBD1
ASSSAGEVYEQY | TRBJ2-7 | TRBV7-2 | NA | TRBD2
SVGLAGVRDEQF | TRBJ2-1 | TRBV29-1 | NA | TRBD2
ASVPIAGVETQY | TRBJ2-5 | TRBV30 | NA | TRBD2
ASREDPTDTQY | TRBJ2-3 | TRBV6-6 | NA | TRBD2
ATSDTRVWQPQH | TRBJ1-5 | TRBV24-1 | NA | NA
ASKPDGSSNEQY | TRBJ2-7 | TRBV19 | NA | NA
ASSQEGRERAETQY | TRBJ2-5 | TRBV3-1/TRBV3-2 | NA | TRBD2
ASSGGGLGTGELF | TRBJ2-2 | TRBV10-1 | NA | TRBD1
ASSRGTFTYEQY | TRBJ2-7 | TRBV9 | NA | NA
ASSPPQGGGTEAF | TRBJ1-1 | TRBV18 | NA | NA
ASSPVAGGWETQY | TRBJ2-5 | TRBV7-2 | NA | TRBD2
ASSLALGAASGYT | TRBJ1-2 | TRBV7-9 | NA | NA
ASSYSGPGRTQY | TRBJ2-3 | TRBV6-2/TRBV6-3 | NA | NA
ASSADRVDGYT | TRBJ1-2 | TRBV6-6 | few | TRBD1
ASSGPSNEQY | TRBJ2-7 | TRBV10-1 | NA | NA